The rows below give T cell receptor beta chains drawn from one sample of a study of Graves' ophthalmopathy and Graves' hyperthyroidism. MiXCR, run by TCRdb on the multiplex PCR reads, gives a single entry per CDR3 protein. The sample shows approximately 210,000 distinct CDR3 sequences, roughly 21% of them seen only once. The specimen sequenced was peripheral blood. The receptors originated from a woman aged 45-60 years with Graves' ophthalmopathy. The conserved cysteine and the conserved F or W are not part of the CDR3 here. The D gene is left open where the match is weak.

length,V,J,D,CDR3
14,TRBV6-1,TRBJ2-7,TRBD2,ASSEVLGDYIYEQY
12,TRBV27,TRBJ2-2,-,ASSRRENTGELF
11,TRBV12-3/TRBV12-4,TRBJ1-5,-,ASSMGADQPQH
12,TRBV7-3,TRBJ2-5,-,ASSPQGLGETQY
12,TRBV2,TRBJ2-7,-,ASSPRDTSYEQY
11,TRBV6-1,TRBJ1-5,-,ASSLVERQPQH
13,TRBV11-2,TRBJ2-7,TRBD2,ASSGSGRAQYEQY
13,TRBV11-2,TRBJ2-7,-,ASSLDRTSSYEQY
11,TRBV30,TRBJ1-5,-,AWSAPSNQPQH
12,TRBV28,TRBJ2-5,-,ASSPGGPLGAQY
11,TRBV5-1,TRBJ2-5,-,ASSLGQSETQY
13,TRBV7-3,TRBJ2-5,-,ASSLIGGFQETQY
11,TRBV30,TRBJ1-5,-,AWAAGINQPQH
13,TRBV7-2,TRBJ2-5,TRBD2,ASSLLRGEQETQY
12,TRBV6-5,TRBJ2-5,-,ASSYTSRQETQY
13,TRBV6-1,TRBJ1-1,-,ATDTQGRGDTEAF
13,TRBV30,TRBJ1-1,-,AWSTGLNLNTEAF